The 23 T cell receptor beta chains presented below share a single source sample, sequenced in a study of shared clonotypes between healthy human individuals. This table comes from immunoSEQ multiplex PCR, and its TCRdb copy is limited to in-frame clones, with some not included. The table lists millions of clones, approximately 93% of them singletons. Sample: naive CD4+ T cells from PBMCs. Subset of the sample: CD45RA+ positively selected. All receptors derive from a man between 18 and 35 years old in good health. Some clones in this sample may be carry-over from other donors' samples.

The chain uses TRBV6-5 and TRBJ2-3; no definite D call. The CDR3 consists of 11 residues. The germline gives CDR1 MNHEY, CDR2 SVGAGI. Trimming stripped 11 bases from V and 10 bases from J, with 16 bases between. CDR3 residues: CAGTFTGAQYF. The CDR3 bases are TGTGCCGGAACCTTTACCGGTGCGCAGTATTTT.

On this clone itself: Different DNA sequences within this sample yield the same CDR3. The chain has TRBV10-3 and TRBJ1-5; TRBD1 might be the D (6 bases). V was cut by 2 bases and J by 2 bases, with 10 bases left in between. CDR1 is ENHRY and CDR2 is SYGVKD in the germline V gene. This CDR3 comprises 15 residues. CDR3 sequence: CAISEGGPRNQPQHF. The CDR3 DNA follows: TGTGCCATCAGTGAGGGGGGGCCCCGCAATCAGCCCCAGCATTTT.

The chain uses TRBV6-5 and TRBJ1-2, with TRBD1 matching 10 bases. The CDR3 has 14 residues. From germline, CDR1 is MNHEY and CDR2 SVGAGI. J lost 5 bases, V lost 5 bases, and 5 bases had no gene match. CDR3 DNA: TGTGCCAGCAGTCGGGGACAGGGGATATATGGCTACACCTTC. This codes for CASSRGQGIYGYTF.

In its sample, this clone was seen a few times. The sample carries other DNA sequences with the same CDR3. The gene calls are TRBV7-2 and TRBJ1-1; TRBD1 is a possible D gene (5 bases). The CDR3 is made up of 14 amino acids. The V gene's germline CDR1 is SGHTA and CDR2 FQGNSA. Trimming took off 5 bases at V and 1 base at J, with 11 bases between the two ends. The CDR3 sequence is CASSPGAANTEAFF. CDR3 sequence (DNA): TGTGCCAGCAGCCCCGGGGCAGCGAACACTGAAGCTTTCTTT.

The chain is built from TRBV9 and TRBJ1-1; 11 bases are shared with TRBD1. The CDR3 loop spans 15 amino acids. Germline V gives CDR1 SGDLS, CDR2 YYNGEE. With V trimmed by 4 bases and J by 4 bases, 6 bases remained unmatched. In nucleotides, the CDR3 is TGTGCCAGCAGCCAAGTTGGGACAGGGGGCACTGAAGCTTTCTTT. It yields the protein CASSQVGTGGTEAFF.

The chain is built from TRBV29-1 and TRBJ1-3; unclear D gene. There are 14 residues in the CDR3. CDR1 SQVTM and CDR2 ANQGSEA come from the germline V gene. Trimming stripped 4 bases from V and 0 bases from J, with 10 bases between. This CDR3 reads CSVASDSSGNTIYF. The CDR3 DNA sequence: TGCAGCGTTGCCTCTGATAGCTCTGGAAACACCATATATTTT.

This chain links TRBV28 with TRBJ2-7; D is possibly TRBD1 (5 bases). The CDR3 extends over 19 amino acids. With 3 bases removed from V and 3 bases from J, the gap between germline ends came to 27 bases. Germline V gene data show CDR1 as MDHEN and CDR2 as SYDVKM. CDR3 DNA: TGTGCCAGCAGTTTCACGAGTCTAATAACTGACCGACAGAACTACGAGCAGTACTTC. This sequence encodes CASSFTSLITDRQNYEQYF.

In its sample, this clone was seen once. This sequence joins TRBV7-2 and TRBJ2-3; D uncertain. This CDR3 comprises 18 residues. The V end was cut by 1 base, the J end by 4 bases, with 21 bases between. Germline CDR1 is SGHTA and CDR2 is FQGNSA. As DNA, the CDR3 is TGTGCCAGCAGCTTAGAGGGCTTTCGAGTTTCACTACCAGATACGCAGTATTTT. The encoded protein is CASSLEGFRVSLPDTQYF.

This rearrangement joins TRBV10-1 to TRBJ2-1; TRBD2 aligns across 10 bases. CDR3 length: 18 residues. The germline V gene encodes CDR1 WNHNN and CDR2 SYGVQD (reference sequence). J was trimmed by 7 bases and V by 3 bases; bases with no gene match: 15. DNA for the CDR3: TGCGCCAGCAGTGAAACAATAGAGCGGGAGGGCCCGGGGAATGAGCAGTTCTTC. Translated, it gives CASSETIEREGPGNEQFF.

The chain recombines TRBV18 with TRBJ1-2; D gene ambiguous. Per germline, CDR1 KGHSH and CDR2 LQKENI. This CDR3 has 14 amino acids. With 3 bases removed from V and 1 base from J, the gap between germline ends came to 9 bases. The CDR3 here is CASSPEGFNYGYTF. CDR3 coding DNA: TGTGCCAGCTCACCGGAAGGATTTAACTATGGCTACACCTTC.

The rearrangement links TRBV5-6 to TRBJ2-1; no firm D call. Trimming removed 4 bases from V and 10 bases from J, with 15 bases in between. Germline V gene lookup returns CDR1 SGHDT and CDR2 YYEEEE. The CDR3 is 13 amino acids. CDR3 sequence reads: CASSTGPAGEQFF. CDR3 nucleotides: TGTGCCAGCAGCACGGGCCCCGCTGGGGAGCAGTTCTTC.

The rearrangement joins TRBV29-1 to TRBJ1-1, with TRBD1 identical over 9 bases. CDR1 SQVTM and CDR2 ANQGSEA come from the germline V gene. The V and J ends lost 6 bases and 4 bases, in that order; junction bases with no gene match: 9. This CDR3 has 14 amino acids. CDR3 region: CSVFRDRVSTEAFF. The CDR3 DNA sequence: TGCAGCGTGTTCAGGGACAGGGTAAGCACTGAAGCTTTCTTT.

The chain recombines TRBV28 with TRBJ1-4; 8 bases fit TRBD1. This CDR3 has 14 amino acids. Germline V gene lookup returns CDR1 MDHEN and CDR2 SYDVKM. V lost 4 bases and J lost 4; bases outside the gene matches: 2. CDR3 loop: CASSWTGNNEKLFF. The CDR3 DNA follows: TGTGCCAGCAGTTGGACAGGGAATAATGAAAAACTGTTTTTT.

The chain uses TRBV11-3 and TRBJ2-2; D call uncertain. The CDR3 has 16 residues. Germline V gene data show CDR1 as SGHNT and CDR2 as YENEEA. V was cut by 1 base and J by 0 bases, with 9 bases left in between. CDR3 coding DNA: TGTGCCAGCAGCTTAGGGCTAACCTCGAACACCGGGGAGCTGTTTTTT. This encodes CASSLGLTSNTGELFF.

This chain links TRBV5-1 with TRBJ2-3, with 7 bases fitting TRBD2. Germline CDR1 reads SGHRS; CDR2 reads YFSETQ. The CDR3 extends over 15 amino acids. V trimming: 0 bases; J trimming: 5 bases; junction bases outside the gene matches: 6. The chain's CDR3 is CASSLGGSQGDTQYF. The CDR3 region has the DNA TGCGCCAGCAGCTTGGGCGGGAGCCAGGGAGATACGCAGTATTTT. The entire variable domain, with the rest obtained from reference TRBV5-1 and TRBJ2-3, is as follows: KAGVTQTPRYLIKTRGQQVTLSCSPISGHRSVSWYQQTPGQGLQFLFEYFSETQRNKGNFPGRFSGRQFSNSRSEMNVSTLELGDSALYLCASSLGGSQGDTQYFGPGTRLTVL.

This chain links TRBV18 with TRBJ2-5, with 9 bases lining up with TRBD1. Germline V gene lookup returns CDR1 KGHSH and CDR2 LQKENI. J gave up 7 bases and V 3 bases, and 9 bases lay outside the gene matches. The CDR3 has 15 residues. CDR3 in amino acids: CASSPRTGEGPTQYF. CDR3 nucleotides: TGTGCCAGCTCACCTCGGACAGGGGAGGGGCCGACCCAGTACTTC.

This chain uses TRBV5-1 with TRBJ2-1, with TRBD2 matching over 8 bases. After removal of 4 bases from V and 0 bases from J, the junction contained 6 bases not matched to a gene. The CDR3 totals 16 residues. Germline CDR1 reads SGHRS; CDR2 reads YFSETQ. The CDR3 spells CASSDPGGSSYNEQFF. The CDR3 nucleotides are TGCGCCAGCAGCGACCCGGGGGGGAGCTCCTACAATGAGCAGTTCTTC.

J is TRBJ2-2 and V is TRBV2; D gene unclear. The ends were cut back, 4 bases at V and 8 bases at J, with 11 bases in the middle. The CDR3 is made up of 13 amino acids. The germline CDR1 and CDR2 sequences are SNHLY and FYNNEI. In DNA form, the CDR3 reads TGTGCCAGCAGTGGGTTCGAGCTTGGGGAGCTGTTTTTT. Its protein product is CASSGFELGELFF.

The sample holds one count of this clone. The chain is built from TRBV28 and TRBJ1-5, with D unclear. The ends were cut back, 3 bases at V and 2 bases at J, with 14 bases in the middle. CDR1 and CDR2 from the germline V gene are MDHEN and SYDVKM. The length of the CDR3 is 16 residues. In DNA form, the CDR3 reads TGTGCCAGCAGTTTCCCCACCCCCGGTCGCAATCAGCCCCAGCATTTT. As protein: CASSFPTPGRNQPQHF.

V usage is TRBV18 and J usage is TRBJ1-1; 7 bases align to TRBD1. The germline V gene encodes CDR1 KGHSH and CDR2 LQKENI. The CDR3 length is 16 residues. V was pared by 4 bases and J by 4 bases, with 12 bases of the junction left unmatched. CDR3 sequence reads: CASSLFGQGGGTEAFF. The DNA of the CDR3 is TGTGCCAGCTCACTTTTCGGTCAGGGGGGCGGCACTGAAGCTTTCTTT.

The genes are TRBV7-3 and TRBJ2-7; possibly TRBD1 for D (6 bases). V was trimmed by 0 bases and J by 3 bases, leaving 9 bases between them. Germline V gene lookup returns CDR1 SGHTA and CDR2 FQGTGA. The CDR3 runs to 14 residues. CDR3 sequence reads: CASSLTTGLYEQYF. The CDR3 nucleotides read TGTGCCAGCAGCTTAACTACAGGGCTCTACGAGCAGTACTTC. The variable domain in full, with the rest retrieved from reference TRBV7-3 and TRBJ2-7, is GAGVSQTPSNKVTEKGKYVELRCDPISGHTALYWYRQSLGQGPEFLIYFQGTGAADDSGLPNDRFFAVRPEGSVSTLKIQRTERGDSAVYLCASSLTTGLYEQYFGPGTRLTVT.

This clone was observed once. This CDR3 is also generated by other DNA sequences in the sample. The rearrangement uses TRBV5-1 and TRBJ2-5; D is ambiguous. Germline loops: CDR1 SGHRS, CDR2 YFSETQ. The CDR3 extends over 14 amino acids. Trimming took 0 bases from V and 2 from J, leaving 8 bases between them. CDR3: CASSLAQLQETQYF. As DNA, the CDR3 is TGCGCCAGCAGCTTGGCACAGCTACAAGAGACCCAGTACTTC.

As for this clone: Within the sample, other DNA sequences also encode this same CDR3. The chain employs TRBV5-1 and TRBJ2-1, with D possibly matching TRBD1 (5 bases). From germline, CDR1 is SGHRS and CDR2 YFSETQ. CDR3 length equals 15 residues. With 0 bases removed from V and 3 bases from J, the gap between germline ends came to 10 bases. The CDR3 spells CASSLVQGSYNEQFF. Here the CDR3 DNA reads TGCGCCAGCAGCTTGGTGCAGGGTAGCTACAATGAGCAGTTCTTC.